Listed below are T cell receptor beta chains from one sample, sequenced in a study of CD8 T cells in Susac syndrome. MiXCR was run by TCRdb on the immunoSEQ multiplex PCR reads, yielding one entry per CDR3 protein. The data contain some 100,000 distinct CDR3 sequences, around 93% of them seen just once; the ten biggest clones take up about 0.12%. The material sequenced was CD8+ T cells from PBMCs. The receptors shown here come from a human donor in good health. Both conserved end residues are part of each CDR3. The D gene is left open where the match is weak. Only part of the rows carry a size: once, few, many, or a class if the clone is expanded.

CDR3 length	clone size	J gene	V gene	D gene	CDR3 DNA	CDR3 protein
12	NA	TRBJ2-1	TRBV15	NA	TGTGCCACCCGAGTCTTTGGCAATGAGCAGTTCTTC	CATRVFGNEQFF
15	NA	TRBJ1-2	TRBV6-2/TRBV6-3	TRBD1	TGTGCCAGCACCCCAGGGGGAGCCTTGCACTATGGCTACACCTTC	CASTPGGALHYGYTF
15	NA	TRBJ2-7	TRBV9	NA	TGTGCCAGCAGCGCGAGAGCATGGGGTTTCTACGAGCAGTACTTC	CASSARAWGFYEQYF
13	NA	TRBJ1-2	TRBV7-9	NA	TGTGCCAGCAGCTACGACGGATTCTATGGCTACACCTTC	CASSYDGFYGYTF
14	few	TRBJ1-6	TRBV20-1	TRBD1	TGCAGTGCTCGCTCCGGGACAGATAATTCACCCCTCCACTTT	CSARSGTDNSPLHF
14	NA	TRBJ1-6	TRBV5-1	NA	TGCGCCAGCACCGCAGGGGATAGTAATTCACCCCTCCACTTT	CASTAGDSNSPLHF
14	NA	TRBJ1-2	TRBV20-1	TRBD1	TGCAGTGCTGCCCTTCGAGACAGGGGGACTGGCTACACCTTC	CSAALRDRGTGYTF
17	once	TRBJ2-5	TRBV3-1	NA	TGTGCCAGCAGCCAAGGTTCCCCTAATGAGCCCTTAGAGACCCAGTACTTC	CASSQGSPNEPLETQYF
15	once	TRBJ2-7	TRBV7-3	NA	TGTGCCAGCAGCTTAGACAGCACCTCGGGCTACGAGCAGTACTTC	CASSLDSTSGYEQYF
17	NA	TRBJ1-2	TRBV4-1	TRBD1	TGCGCCAGCAGCCAAGATCCTTCAGGGGGCGCTGGATATGGCTACACCTTC	CASSQDPSGGAGYGYTF
12	NA	TRBJ2-7	TRBV18	NA	TGTGCCAGCTCACCATCCTCGGGAGAGCAGTACTTC	CASSPSSGEQYF
15	NA	TRBJ1-5	TRBV6-2/TRBV6-3	TRBD1	TGTGCCAGCAGCCCGGGACAGGGTATGATTCAGCCCCAGCATTTT	CASSPGQGMIQPQHF
13	NA	TRBJ1-2	TRBV5-4	NA	TGTGCCAGCAGCTTACGGGCCCTATATGGCTACACCTTC	CASSLRALYGYTF
16	NA	TRBJ2-1	TRBV10-3	NA	TGTGCCATCAGTGACCCACAGGGCCAGGGGTACAATGAGCAGTTCTTC	CAISDPQGQGYNEQFF
16	NA	TRBJ2-1	TRBV6-2/TRBV6-3	TRBD2	TGTGCCAGCCAAAGGTCTTTAGCGGGAAATTACAATGAGCAGTTCTTC	CASQRSLAGNYNEQFF
13	NA	TRBJ1-2	TRBV6-2/TRBV6-3	TRBD1	TGTGCCAGTGAACGGACAGGGCAGAGTGGCTACACCTTC	CASERTGQSGYTF
13	NA	TRBJ2-3	TRBV3-1	TRBD1	TGTGCCAGCAGTTCGACAGGGAAGGATACGCAGTATTTT	CASSSTGKDTQYF
16	NA	TRBJ1-2	TRBV6-2/TRBV6-3	TRBD1	TGTGCCAGCAGTTCCCCCGGAGGACAGGGAGTCTATGGCTACACCTTC	CASSSPGGQGVYGYTF
13	NA	TRBJ2-7	TRBV19	TRBD2	TGTGCCAGTAGTGCTGGGAGGGGCTACGAGCAGTACTTC	CASSAGRGYEQYF
16	NA	TRBJ2-2	TRBV7-9	TRBD2	TGTGCCAGCAGCTTATACGCGGGGGAGAACACCGGGGAGCTGTTTTTT	CASSLYAGENTGELFF
12	NA	TRBJ2-1	TRBV29-1	TRBD2	TGCAGCGCCCGGGGGGTCTACAATGAGCAGTTCTTC	CSARGVYNEQFF
16	NA	TRBJ2-2	TRBV9	TRBD1	TGTGCCAGCAGCGTAACAACAGGGGGAGTCGCCGGGGAGCTGTTTTTT	CASSVTTGGVAGELFF
17	NA	TRBJ1-1	TRBV18	NA	TGTGCCAGCTCACCACGAATTGTTTCCGGAGCTGACGCTGAAGCTTTCTTT	CASSPRIVSGADAEAFF
14	NA	TRBJ2-7	TRBV12-3/TRBV12-4	TRBD1	TGTGCCAGCAGTATCGGGACAGGGTTCAACGAGCAGTACTTC	CASSIGTGFNEQYF
13	once	TRBJ2-4	TRBV23-1	TRBD2	TGCGCCAGCAGGGGGCTAGCGGGAGAGAGTCAGTACTTC	CASRGLAGESQYF
15	NA	TRBJ2-7	TRBV25-1	TRBD2	TGTGCCAGCAGTGGTGGACTAGCGAATGACTACGAGCAGTACTTC	CASSGGLANDYEQYF
16	NA	TRBJ1-6	TRBV6-6	NA	TGTGCCAGCATCCGGGACGAAAGCTCCTATAATTCACCCCTCCACTTT	CASIRDESSYNSPLHF
12	NA	TRBJ2-1	TRBV29-1	NA	TGCAGCGTCAGTGATGGCTACAATGAGCAGTTCTTC	CSVSDGYNEQFF
12	few	TRBJ2-3	TRBV7-2	NA	TGTGCCAGCAGCCTATTCACTCAGACGCAGTATTTT	CASSLFTQTQYF
15	NA	TRBJ2-2	TRBV19	TRBD2	TGTGCCAGTTCCAGTAGCGGGAGCGGGGCCGGGGAGCTGTTTTTT	CASSSSGSGAGELFF
16	NA	TRBJ2-1	TRBV6-5	NA	TGTGCCAGCAGTTACAGGGGGGACTTCATTCGGGGTGAGCAGTTCTTC	CASSYRGDFIRGEQFF
15	NA	TRBJ1-1	TRBV14	NA	TGTGCCAGCAGCCAAGGAATACGGGAGAACACTGAAGCTTTCTTT	CASSQGIRENTEAFF
13	NA	TRBJ2-7	TRBV10-3	NA	TGTGCCATCAGTATCGAGGGAAAGTACGAGCAGTACTTC	CAISIEGKYEQYF
15	NA	TRBJ2-2	TRBV11-1	NA	TGTGCCAGCAGCCCCCTGACTGGCGGTCACGGGGAGCTGTTTTTT	CASSPLTGGHGELFF